Described below is a single TCR beta chain sequence and its context. The antigen is undetermined. This sample is part of a study of T cell responses to AZD1222 COVID-19 vaccine. General observations from the study: At 160-218 and 743-854, vaccine-associated CD4 TCRs were dominant, and they spanned spike. Clonal diversity may have been underestimated in mostly white British donors. Repertoire sampling occurred only after the peak T cell response. Seropositivity was recorded at baseline in only 6 or 7 AZD1222 recipients.

The V gene's germline CDR1 is SEHNR and CDR2 FQNEAQ (reference sequence). The CDR3 extends over 14 amino acids. Trimming removed 5 bases from V and 3 bases from J; junction bases left unmatched: 6. The assay was immunoSEQ multiplex PCR, and TCRdb's table has in-frame clones only and misses some. The sample contains about 140,000 clones, 80% to 95% of which appear only once. The rearrangement uses TRBV7-9 and TRBJ2-5; TRBD2 matches 7 bases. The TCR comes from an adult who received the AZD1222 COVID-19 vaccine. This material consisted of peripheral blood, taken 28 days after the second AZD1222 dose. The CDR3 sequence is CASSRRAGEETQYF. The CDR3 DNA reads TGTGCCAGCAGCCGAAGGGCGGGGGAAGAGACCCAGTACTTC.